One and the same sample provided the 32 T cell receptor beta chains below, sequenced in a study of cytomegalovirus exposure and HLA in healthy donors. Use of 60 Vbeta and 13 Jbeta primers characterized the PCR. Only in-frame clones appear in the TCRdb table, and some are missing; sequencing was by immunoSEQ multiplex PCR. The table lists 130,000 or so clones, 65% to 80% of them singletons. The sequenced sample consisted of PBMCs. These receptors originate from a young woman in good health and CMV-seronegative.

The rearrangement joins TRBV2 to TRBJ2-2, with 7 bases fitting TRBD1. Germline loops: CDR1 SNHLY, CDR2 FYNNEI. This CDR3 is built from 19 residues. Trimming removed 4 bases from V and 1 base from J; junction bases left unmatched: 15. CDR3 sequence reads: CASSGPRDSTFWNTGELFF. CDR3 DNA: TGTGCCAGCAGTGGACCCCGGGACAGTACCTTCTGGAACACCGGGGAGCTGTTTTTT.

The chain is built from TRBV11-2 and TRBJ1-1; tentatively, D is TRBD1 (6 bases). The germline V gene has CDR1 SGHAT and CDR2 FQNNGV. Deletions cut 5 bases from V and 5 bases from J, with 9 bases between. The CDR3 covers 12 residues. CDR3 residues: CASSRQETEAFF. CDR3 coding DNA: TGTGCCAGCAGCCGACAGGAAACTGAAGCTTTCTTT.

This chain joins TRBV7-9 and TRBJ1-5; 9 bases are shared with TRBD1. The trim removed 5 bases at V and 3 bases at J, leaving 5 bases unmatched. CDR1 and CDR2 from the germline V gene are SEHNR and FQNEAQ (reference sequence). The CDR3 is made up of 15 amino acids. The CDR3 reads CASSAGQGHNQPQHF. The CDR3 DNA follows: TGTGCCAGCAGCGCGGGACAGGGCCACAATCAGCCCCAGCATTTT.

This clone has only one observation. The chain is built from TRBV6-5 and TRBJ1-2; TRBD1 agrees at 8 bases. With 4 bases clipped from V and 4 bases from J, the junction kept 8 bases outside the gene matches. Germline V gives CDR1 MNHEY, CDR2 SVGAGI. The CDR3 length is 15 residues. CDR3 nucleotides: TGTGCCAGCAGTTCTGGGGCGACAGGGGTCTATGGCTACACCTTC. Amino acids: CASSSGATGVYGYTF.

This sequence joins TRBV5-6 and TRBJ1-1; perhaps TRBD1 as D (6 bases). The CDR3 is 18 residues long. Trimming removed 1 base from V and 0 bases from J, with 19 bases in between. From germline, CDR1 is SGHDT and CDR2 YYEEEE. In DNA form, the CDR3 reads TGTGCCAGCAGCTTGTGGTATACAGGGAGTGAGGTGAACACTGAAGCTTTCTTT. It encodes CASSLWYTGSEVNTEAFF.

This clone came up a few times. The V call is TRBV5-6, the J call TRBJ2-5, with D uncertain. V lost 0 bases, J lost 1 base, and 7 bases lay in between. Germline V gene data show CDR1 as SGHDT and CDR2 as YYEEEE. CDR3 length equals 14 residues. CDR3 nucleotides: TGTGCCAGCAGCTTGGTTCAGATCCAAGAGACCCAGTACTTC. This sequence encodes CASSLVQIQETQYF.

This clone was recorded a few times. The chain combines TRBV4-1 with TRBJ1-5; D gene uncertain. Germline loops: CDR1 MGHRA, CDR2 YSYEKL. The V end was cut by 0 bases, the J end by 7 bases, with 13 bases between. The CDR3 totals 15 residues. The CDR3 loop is CASSQDLPGSQPQHF. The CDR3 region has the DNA TGCGCCAGCAGCCAAGATCTTCCGGGGAGCCAGCCCCAGCATTTT.

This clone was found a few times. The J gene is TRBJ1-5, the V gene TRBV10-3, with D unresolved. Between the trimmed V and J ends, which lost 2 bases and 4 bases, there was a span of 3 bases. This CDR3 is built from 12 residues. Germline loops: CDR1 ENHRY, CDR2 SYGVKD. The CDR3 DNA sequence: TGTGCCATCAGTGAGCATAATCAGCCCCAGCATTTT. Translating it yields CAISEHNQPQHF.

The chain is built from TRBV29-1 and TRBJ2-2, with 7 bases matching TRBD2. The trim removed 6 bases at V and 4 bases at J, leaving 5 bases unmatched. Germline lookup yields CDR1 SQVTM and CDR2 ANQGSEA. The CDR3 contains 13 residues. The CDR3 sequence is CSVREFGTGELFF. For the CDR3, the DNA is TGCAGCGTGCGGGAGTTTGGCACCGGGGAGCTGTTTTTT.

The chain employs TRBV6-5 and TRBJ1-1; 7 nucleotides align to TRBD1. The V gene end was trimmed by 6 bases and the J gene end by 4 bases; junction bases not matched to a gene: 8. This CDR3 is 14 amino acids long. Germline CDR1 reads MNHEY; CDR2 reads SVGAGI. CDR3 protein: CASRQTGRGTEAFF. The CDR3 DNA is TGTGCCAGCAGACAGACAGGGAGAGGCACTGAAGCTTTCTTT.

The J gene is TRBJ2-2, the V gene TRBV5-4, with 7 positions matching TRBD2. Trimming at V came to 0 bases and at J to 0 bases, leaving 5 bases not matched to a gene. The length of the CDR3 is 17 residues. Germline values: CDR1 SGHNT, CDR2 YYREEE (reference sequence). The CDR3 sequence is CASSLDYAGANTGELFF. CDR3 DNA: TGTGCCAGCAGCTTGGACTACGCGGGGGCGAACACCGGGGAGCTGTTTTTT.

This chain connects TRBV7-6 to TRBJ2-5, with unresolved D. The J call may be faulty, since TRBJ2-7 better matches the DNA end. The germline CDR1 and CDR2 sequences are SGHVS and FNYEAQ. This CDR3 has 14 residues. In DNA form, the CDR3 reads TGTGCCAGCAGCCCCACCTCCCAGCCCAGCGAGCAGTACTTC. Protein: CASSPTSQPSEQYF.

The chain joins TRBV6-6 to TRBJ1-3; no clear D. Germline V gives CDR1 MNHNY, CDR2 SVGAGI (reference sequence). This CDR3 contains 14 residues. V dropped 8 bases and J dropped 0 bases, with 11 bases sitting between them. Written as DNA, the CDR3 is TGTGCCAGCCATTTACACAGCTCTGGAAACACCATATATTTT. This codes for CASHLHSSGNTIYF.

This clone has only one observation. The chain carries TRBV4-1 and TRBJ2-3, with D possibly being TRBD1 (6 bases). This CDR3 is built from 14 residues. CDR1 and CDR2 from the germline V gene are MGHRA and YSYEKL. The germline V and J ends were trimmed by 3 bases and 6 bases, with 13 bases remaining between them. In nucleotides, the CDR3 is TGCGCCAGCAGCCAGGACTGGGACAAGGATACGCAGTATTTT. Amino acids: CASSQDWDKDTQYF.

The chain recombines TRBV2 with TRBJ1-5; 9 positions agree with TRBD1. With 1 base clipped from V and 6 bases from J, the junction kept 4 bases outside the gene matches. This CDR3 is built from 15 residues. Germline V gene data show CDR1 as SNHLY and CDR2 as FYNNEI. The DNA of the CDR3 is TGTGCCAGCAGTGAAGGGGGGACAGGGTTTCAGCCCCAGCATTTT. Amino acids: CASSEGGTGFQPQHF.

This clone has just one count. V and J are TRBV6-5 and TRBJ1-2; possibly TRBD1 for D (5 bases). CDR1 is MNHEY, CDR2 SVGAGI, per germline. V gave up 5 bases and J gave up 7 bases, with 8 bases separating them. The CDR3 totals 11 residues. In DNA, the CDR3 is TGTGCCAGCAGTGACGGGGGTGGCTACACCTTC. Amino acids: CASSDGGGYTF.

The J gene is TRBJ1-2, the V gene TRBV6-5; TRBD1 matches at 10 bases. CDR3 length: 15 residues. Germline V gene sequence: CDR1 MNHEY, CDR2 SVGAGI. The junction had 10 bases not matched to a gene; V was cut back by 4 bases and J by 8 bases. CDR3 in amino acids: CASSWASGTGDGYTF. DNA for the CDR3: TGTGCCAGCAGTTGGGCCTCCGGGACAGGGGACGGCTACACCTTC.

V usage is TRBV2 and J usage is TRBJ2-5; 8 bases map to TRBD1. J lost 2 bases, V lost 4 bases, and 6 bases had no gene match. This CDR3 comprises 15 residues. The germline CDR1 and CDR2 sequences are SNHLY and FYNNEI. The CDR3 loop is CASSGDRSVQETQYF. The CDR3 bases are TGTGCCAGCAGTGGGGACAGGAGCGTACAAGAGACCCAGTACTTC. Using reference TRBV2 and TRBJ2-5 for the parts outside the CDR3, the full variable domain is EPEVTQTPSHQVTQMGQEVILRCVPISNHLYFYWYRQILGQKVEFLVSFYNNEISEKSEIFDDQFSVERPDGSNFTLKIRSTKLEDSAMYFCASSGDRSVQETQYFGPGTRLLVL.

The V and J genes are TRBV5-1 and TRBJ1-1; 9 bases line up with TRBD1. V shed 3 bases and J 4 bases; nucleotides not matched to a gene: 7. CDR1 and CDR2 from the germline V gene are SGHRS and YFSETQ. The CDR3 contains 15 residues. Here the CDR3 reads CASSWTGDGATEAFF. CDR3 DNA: TGCGCCAGCAGCTGGACAGGGGACGGGGCCACTGAAGCTTTCTTT.

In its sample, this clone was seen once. CDR3 amino acids: CSVERGLALVREQFF. CDR3 DNA sequence: TGCAGCGTTGAACGAGGCCTAGCGCTCGTAAGAGAGCAGTTCTTC. The genes are TRBV29-1 and TRBJ2-1, with D perhaps matching TRBD2 (6 bases). V was cut by 2 bases and J by 10 bases, with 21 bases left in between. The length of the CDR3 is 15 residues. The V gene's germline CDR1 is SQVTM and CDR2 ANQGSEA.

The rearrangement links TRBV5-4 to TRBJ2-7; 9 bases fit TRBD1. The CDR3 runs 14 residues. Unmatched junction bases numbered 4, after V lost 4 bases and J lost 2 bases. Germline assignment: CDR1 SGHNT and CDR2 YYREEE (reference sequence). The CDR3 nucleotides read TGTGCCAGCAGCCGGGACAGGGAGCCCTACGAGCAGTACTTC. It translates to CASSRDREPYEQYF.

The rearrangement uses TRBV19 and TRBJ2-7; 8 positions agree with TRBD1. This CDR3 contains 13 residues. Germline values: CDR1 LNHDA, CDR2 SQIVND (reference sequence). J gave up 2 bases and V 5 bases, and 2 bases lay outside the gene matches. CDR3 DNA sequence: TGTGCCAGTAGTCCGACAGGGGCCTACGAGCAGTACTTC. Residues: CASSPTGAYEQYF.

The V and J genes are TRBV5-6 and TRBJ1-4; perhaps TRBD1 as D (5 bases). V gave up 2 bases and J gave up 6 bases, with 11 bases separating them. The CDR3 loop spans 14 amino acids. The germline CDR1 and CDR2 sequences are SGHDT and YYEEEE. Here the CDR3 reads CASSFQQADEKLFF. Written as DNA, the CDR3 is TGTGCCAGCAGCTTTCAACAGGCGGATGAAAAACTGTTTTTT.

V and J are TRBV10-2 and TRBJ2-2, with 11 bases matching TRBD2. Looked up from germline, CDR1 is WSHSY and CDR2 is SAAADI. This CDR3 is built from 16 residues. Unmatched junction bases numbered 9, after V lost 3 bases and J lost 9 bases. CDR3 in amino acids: CASSEGGASGRWELFF. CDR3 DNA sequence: TGCGCCAGCAGTGAAGGAGGGGCTAGCGGGAGGTGGGAGCTGTTTTTT.

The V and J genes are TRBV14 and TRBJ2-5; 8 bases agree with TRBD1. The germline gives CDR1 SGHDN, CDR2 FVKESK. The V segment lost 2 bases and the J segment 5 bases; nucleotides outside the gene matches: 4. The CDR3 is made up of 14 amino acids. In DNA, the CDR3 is TGTGCCAGCAGCCAAACGACAGGGGACGAGACCCAGTACTTC. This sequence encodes CASSQTTGDETQYF.

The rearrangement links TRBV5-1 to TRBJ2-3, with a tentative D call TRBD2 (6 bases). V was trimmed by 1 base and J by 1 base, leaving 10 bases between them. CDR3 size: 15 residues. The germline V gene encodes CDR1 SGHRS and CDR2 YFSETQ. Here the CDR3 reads CASSLRGDGTDTQYF. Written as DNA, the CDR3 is TGCGCCAGCAGCTTGCGCGGGGACGGCACAGATACGCAGTATTTT.

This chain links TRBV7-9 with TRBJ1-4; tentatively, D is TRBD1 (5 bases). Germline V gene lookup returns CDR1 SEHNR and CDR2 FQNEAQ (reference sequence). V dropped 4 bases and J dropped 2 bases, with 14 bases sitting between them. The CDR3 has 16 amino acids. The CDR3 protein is CASSSQGIWTNEKLFF. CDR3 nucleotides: TGTGCCAGCAGCTCCCAGGGTATTTGGACTAATGAAAAACTGTTTTTT. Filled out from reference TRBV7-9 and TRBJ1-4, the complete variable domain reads DTGVSQNPRHKITKRGQNVTFRCDPISEHNRLYWYRQTLGQGPEFLTYFQNEAQLEKSRLLSDRFSAERPKGSFSTLEIQRTEQGDSAMYLCASSSQGIWTNEKLFFGSGTQLSVL.

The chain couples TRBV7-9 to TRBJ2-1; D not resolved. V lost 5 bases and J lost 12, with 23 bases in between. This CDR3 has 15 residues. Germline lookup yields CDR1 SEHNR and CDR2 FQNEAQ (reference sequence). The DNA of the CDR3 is TGTGCCAGCAGCCCGTCGCGGAGAGGATTTGGTCGGCAGTTCTTC. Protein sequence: CASSPSRRGFGRQFF.

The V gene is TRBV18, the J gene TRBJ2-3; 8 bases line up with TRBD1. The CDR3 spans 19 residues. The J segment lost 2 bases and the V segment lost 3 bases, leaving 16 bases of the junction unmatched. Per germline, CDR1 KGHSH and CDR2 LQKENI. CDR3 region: CASSPLFRQGLTSTDTQYF. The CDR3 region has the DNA TGTGCCAGCTCACCTTTATTTCGACAGGGGCTTACTTCCACAGATACGCAGTATTTT.

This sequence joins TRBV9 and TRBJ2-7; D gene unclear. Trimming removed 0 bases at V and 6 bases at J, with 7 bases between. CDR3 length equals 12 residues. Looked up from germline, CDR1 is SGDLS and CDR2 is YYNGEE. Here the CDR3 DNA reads TGTGCCAGCAGCGTAGCTACCGGCGAGCAGTACTTC. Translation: CASSVATGEQYF.

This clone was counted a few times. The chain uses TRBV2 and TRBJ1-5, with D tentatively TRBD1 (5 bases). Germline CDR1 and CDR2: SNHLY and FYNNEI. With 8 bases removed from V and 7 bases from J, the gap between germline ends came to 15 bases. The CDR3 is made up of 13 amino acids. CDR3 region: CASLGGNGQPQHF. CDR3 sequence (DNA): TGTGCCAGCCTGGGGGGGAACGGCCAGCCCCAGCATTTT. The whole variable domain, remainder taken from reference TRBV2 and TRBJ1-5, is EPEVTQTPSHQVTQMGQEVILRCVPISNHLYFYWYRQILGQKVEFLVSFYNNEISEKSEIFDDQFSVERPDGSNFTLKIRSTKLEDSAMYFCASLGGNGQPQHFGDGTRLSIL.

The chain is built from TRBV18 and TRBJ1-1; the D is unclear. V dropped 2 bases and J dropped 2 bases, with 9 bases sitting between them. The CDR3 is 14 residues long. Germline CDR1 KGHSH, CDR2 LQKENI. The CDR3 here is CASSPGQQNTEAFF. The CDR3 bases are TGTGCCAGCTCACCAGGGCAACAAAACACTGAAGCTTTCTTT.